This T cell receptor beta chain was sequenced for a study of shared clonotypes between healthy human individuals. Profiling relied on immunoSEQ multiplex PCR, and the TCRdb table lists in-frame clones only, not all of them. The table records millions of clones, approximately 94% of them present only once. The germline V and J ends were trimmed by 0 bases and 5 bases, with 18 bases remaining between them. The CDR3 is 16 amino acids. CDR1 is SGDLS and CDR2 is YYNGEE in the germline V gene. The TCR comes from a man between 18 and 35 years old in good health. The sample taken for sequencing was naive CD4+ T cells sorted from blood. Subset described: CD45RA+ positively selected. The chain combines TRBV9 with TRBJ2-7, with unresolved D. In DNA, the CDR3 is TGTGCCAGCAGCGTAGGGCTGGAACCGCAATGGCACGAGCAGTACTTC. Translated, it gives CASSVGLEPQWHEQYF.